Below are 25 T cell receptor delta chains sequenced from a single sample in a study of gamma-delta T cells after stem cell transplantation (TCRdb year 2016). The library was obtained by RT-PCR. Instrument used: Illumina MiSeq. Clones were re-identified by TCRdb from the public reads with CATT, and rows with the same DNA were merged. In all, the sample holds over 2,000 delta-chain clones, and about 23% of those were seen once. 25% to 30% of the sample is taken by the ten largest. Sample: gamma-delta T cells. All receptors derive from a human donor. It is not recorded whose cells these are; they may come from a transplant donor.

This chain joins TRDV1 and TRDJ1, with 7 bases fitting TRDD3. The CDR3 spans 24 residues. The junction had 29 bases not matched to a gene; V was cut back by 1 base and J by 0 bases. Germline values: CDR1 TSWWSYY, CDR2 QGS. The CDR3 sequence: CALGERGGQWGLLGRIGYTDKLIF. CDR3 DNA sequence: TGTGCTCTTGGGGAACGTGGAGGTCAATGGGGTCTACTGGGGAGAATAGGGTACACCGATAAACTCATCTTT.

Remarks on this clone: A far larger clone lies a single base away; this is likely a read error. The chain employs TRDV3 and TRDJ1; 7 bases fit TRDD3. The CDR3 length is 13 residues. V was pared by 4 bases and J by 8 bases, with 13 bases of the junction left unmatched. The V gene's germline CDR1 is TVYSNPD and CDR2 GDNSRS (reference sequence). In DNA form, the CDR3 reads TGTGCCTCCGACAAGCTGGGGGGGACAAAACTCATCTTT. This gives the protein CASDKLGGTKLIF.

This clone was found once. A much larger clone sits a single nucleotide away, making a read error possible. The chain links TRDV2 to TRDJ3; possibly TRDD3 for D (5 bases). This CDR3 has 18 amino acids. V shed 0 bases and J shed 3 bases, with 14 bases lying between them. CDR1 is GEAIGNYY, CDR2 EKD, per germline. CDR3 region: CACDTRGIPVWDTRQMFF. CDR3 DNA: TGTGCCTGTGACACCAGAGGGATTCCCGTCTGGGACACCCGACAGATGTTTTTC.

For this clone: A far bigger clonotype differs at one base, so this is likely a read error. The V and J genes are TRDV1 and TRDJ1; D might be TRDD3 (6 bases). The V and J ends lost 4 bases and 6 bases respectively, with 27 bases between them. The CDR3 has 18 amino acids. Germline V gene sequence: CDR1 TSWWSYY, CDR2 QGS. CDR3 DNA sequence: TGTGCTCTTGGGGTTCCCTCGGTACTGGAGGATACATTACATAAACTCATCTTT. Translated: CALGVPSVLEDTLHKLIF.

This clone was counted a few times. The V gene is TRDV1, the J gene TRDJ1; tentative D call: TRDD3 (6 bases). CDR3 size: 17 residues. V lost 7 bases and J 0 bases, leaving 21 bases between the germline ends. CDR1 and CDR2 from the germline V gene are TSWWSYY and QGS. The chain's CDR3 is CALEVGGEPIYTDKLIF. DNA for the CDR3: TGTGCTCTTGAGGTCGGGGGGGAACCTATCTACACCGATAAACTCATCTTT.

A word on this clone: With a much larger clone just one base away, this may be a read error. V and J are TRDV1 and TRDJ1; D perhaps matches TRDD3 (8 bases). CDR1 and CDR2 (germline): TSWWSYY, QGS. The CDR3 spans 29 residues. CDR3 region: CAPGELMDELVLPGGHSYVGDRYTDKLIF. The CDR3 DNA is TGTGCTCCTGGGGAACTCATGGACGAGCTTGTATTACCAGGGGGCCATTCCTACGTGGGGGATCGGTACACCGATAAACTCATCTTT.

V gene TRDV1 combines with J gene TRDJ2, with 7 bases fitting TRDD3. Germline-derived CDR1 and CDR2 are TSWWSYY and QGS. The CDR3 is made up of 20 amino acids. The ends lost 3 bases at V and 5 bases at J; junction bases unmatched: 21. The CDR3 DNA follows: TGTGCTCTTGGGGACCCGCTTTCTCCTGGGGATAAGGTGGAAACAGCACAACTCTTCTTT. Protein product: CALGDPLSPGDKVETAQLFF.

There are a few counts of this clone. The CDR3 sequence is CALGERFLGGQADKLIF. The CDR3 region has the DNA TGTGCTCTTGGGGAACGGTTCCTAGGGGGACAGGCCGATAAACTCATCTTT. The chain joins TRDV1 to TRDJ1; either TRDD2 or TRDD3 may fit D (6 bases each). Trimming cost V 1 base and J 3 bases, with 18 bases left between them. This CDR3 region has 17 residues. Per the germline V gene, CDR1 is TSWWSYY and CDR2 is QGS.

The V call is TRDV1, the J call TRDJ1; 7 nucleotides agree with TRDD3. V shed 2 bases, J shed 4 bases, and the junction held 7 bases outside the gene matches. The CDR3 is 15 amino acids. Germline V gene data show CDR1 as TSWWSYY and CDR2 as QGS. The CDR3 reads CALGECLGEIDKLIF. Here the CDR3 DNA reads TGTGCTCTTGGGGAATGTTTGGGGGAGATCGATAAACTCATCTTT.

The chain links TRDV1 to TRDJ1; possible D gene TRDD3, 6 bases. There are 20 residues in the CDR3. Trimming removed 1 base at V and 3 bases at J, with 27 bases between. CDR1 and CDR2 from the germline V gene are TSWWSYY and QGS. DNA for the CDR3: TGTGCTCTTGGGGAACCAAGGGTCGCTCTGGGGCCCGCCAAGGCCGATAAACTCATCTTT. Translated, it gives CALGEPRVALGPAKADKLIF.

Comments on this clone: This could be a read error, since a much larger clone is one nucleotide away. At the DNA level, this CDR3 is encoded by other sequences in the same sample as well. CDR3: CALGEPITDKLIF. The CDR3 DNA sequence: TGTGCTCTTGGGGAACCTATCACCGATAAGCTCATCTTT. The chain combines TRDV1 with TRDJ1; D uncertain. CDR1 is TSWWSYY and CDR2 is QGS in the germline V gene. The CDR3 is 13 amino acids.

By share, this clone counts as medium-sized. This chain links TRAV29/DV5 with TRDJ1, with a possible D match to TRDD3 (5 bases). V lost 0 bases to trimming and J lost 0 bases, with 24 bases between them. Looked up from germline, CDR1 is NSMFDY and CDR2 is ISSIKDK. The CDR3 covers 19 residues. The CDR3 bases are TGTGCAGCAAGCGGGACATACGGATGCTGGGTGATCGACACCGATAAACTCATCTTT. Protein sequence: CAASGTYGCWVIDTDKLIF.

This clone was observed a few times. Given a much more abundant clone one base away, this may be a read error. Within the sample, other DNA sequences also encode this same CDR3. V is TRDV2 and J is TRDJ1; 9 bases align to TRDD3. The germline V gene has CDR1 GEAIGNYY and CDR2 EKD. The CDR3 totals 18 residues. With V trimmed by 3 bases and J by 0 bases, 13 bases remained unmatched. CDR3 nucleotide sequence: TGTGCCTGTGACCGCGGGCTGGGGGATCACCCGGACACCGATAAACTCATCTTT. It specifies CACDRGLGDHPDTDKLIF.

Worth noting for this clone: Only one base separates this from a far larger clonotype, so it likely reflects a read error. Other DNA sequences within the sample encode an identical CDR3. The V gene is TRDV1, the J gene TRDJ1; TRDD3 matches at 9 bases. The CDR3 has 27 amino acids. Looked up from germline, CDR1 is TSWWSYY and CDR2 is QGS. The CDR3 protein is CALGAKAGPTFPSVQYPGGLYTDKLIF. CDR3 in DNA: TGTGCTCTTGGGGCAAAAGCCGGGCCGACCTTCCCTTCCGTCCAATACCCTGGGGGATTATACACCGACAAACTCATCTTT.

Relative to its sample, this clone is medium-sized (0.01 to 0.1%). The V and J genes are TRDV1 and TRDJ1; D gene uncertain. The CDR3 is made up of 16 amino acids. CDR1 and CDR2 from the germline V gene are TSWWSYY and QGS. Trimming pared 0 bases from V and 5 bases from J, leaving 16 bases between. CDR3 nucleotide sequence: TGTGCTCTTGGGGAACTACTTCGGTCCAAACGAGATAAACTCATCTTT. It codes for CALGELLRSKRDKLIF.

This clone showed up just a few times. The J gene is TRDJ1, the V gene TRDV1; D unclear. CDR1 and CDR2 (germline): TSWWSYY, QGS. This CDR3 is built from 12 residues. Between the trimmed V and J ends, which lost 1 base and 3 bases, there was a span of 3 bases. CDR3 DNA: TGTGCTCTTGGGGAACCCCCCGATAAACTCATCTTT. As protein: CALGEPPDKLIF.

This clone ranks as medium-sized. This sequence joins TRDV1 and TRDJ1; 8 bases are shared with TRDD2. Germline V gene lookup returns CDR1 TSWWSYY and CDR2 QGS. Unmatched junction bases numbered 15, after V lost 1 base and J lost 5 bases. CDR3 length: 18 residues. The CDR3 region is CALGEPSYNGAPIDKLIF. CDR3 DNA sequence: TGTGCTCTTGGGGAACCTTCCTACAACGGGGCCCCAATTGATAAACTCATCTTT.

This clone was seen a few times. The rearrangement links TRDV1 to TRDJ1, with 7 bases aligning to TRDD2. This CDR3 has 23 amino acids. In germline, CDR1 is TSWWSYY, CDR2 QGS. Trimming removed 2 bases from V and 0 bases from J; junction bases left unmatched: 27. The CDR3 DNA sequence: TGTGCTCTTGGGGAATTTGAGTGGAACGTTCCTACCCTCCTGAGGGCCGACACCGATAAACTCATCTTT. This gives the protein CALGEFEWNVPTLLRADTDKLIF.

The V call is TRDV3, the J call TRDJ1, with 9 bases identical to TRDD3. The trim removed 3 bases at V and 0 bases at J, leaving 14 bases unmatched. The CDR3 is 17 residues long. Germline CDR1 reads TVYSNPD; CDR2 reads GDNSRS (reference sequence). The DNA of the CDR3 is TGTGCCTTACCTCTACCACTGGGGGAGGCGTACACCGATAAACTCATCTTT. Translated: CALPLPLGEAYTDKLIF.

Notes on this clone: The protein held in TCRdb is that of a much larger clone and does not match this DNA's translation at residue 7, likely because of a read error; the protein shown is translated from the DNA. The rearrangement links TRDV1 to TRDJ1, with 8 bases that match TRDD3. Germline V lookup: CDR1 TSWWSYY, CDR2 QGS. V shed 2 bases, J shed 0 bases, and the junction held 29 bases outside the gene matches. This CDR3 has 24 amino acids. The CDR3 sequence is CALGEKVAILPDLTGGLYTDKLIF. CDR3 nucleotides: TGTGCTCTTGGGGAAAAGGTCGCGATCCTACCGGACTTAACTGGGGGCTTATACACCGATAAACTCATCTTT.

The chain carries TRAV29/DV5 and TRDJ1; perhaps TRDD2 as D (5 bases). CDR3 length: 16 residues. V dropped 0 bases and J dropped 0 bases, with 15 bases sitting between them. Germline V lookup: CDR1 NSMFDY, CDR2 ISSIKDK. This CDR3 is CAASAFPLRNTDKLIF. In DNA, the CDR3 is TGTGCAGCAAGCGCTTTTCCCCTTCGTAACACCGATAAACTCATCTTT.

This clone occurred a few times. One base separates it from a far larger clone, so it is likely a read error. The V and J genes are TRDV1 and TRDJ1; TRDD2 agrees at 7 bases. The junction had 22 bases not matched to a gene; V was cut back by 3 bases and J by 3 bases. The length of the CDR3 is 20 residues. CDR1 is TSWWSYY and CDR2 is QGS in the germline V gene. This CDR3 reads CALGDLPSFPRTPYADKLIF. As DNA, the CDR3 is TGTGCTCTTGGGGACCTTCCTTCCTTCCCTCGGACACCGTACGCCGATAAACTCATCTTT.

This clone counts as medium-sized. This sequence joins TRDV1 and TRDJ1; the match to TRDD2 covers 9 bases. The ends lost 4 bases at V and 5 bases at J; junction bases unmatched: 17. The CDR3 has 18 amino acids. The germline V gene has CDR1 TSWWSYY and CDR2 QGS. The CDR3 coding sequence is TGTGCTCTTGGGGGATCCTTCCTACAGCGTACTGGGGAGGATAAACTCATCTTT. Translating gives CALGGSFLQRTGEDKLIF.

About this clone: The protein TCRdb lists belongs to a much larger clone and differs from this DNA's translation at residue 16, which points to a read error; the protein shown is made from the DNA. The V call is TRDV1, the J call TRDJ1; 12 positions match TRDD3. Losses at the gene ends were 1 base for V and 2 bases for J; bases not matched to a gene: 26. CDR3 length: 24 residues. CDR1 and CDR2 from the germline V gene are TSWWSYY and QGS. The CDR3 reads CALGERALPTHTGGYRLGTDKLIF. CDR3 coding DNA: TGTGCTCTTGGGGAACGAGCCCTTCCTACGCATACTGGGGGATACAGATTAGGGACCGATAAACTCATCTTT.

The chain recombines TRDV1 with TRDJ1; 7 bases are a match to TRDD3. CDR1 is TSWWSYY and CDR2 is QGS in the germline V gene. The CDR3 length is 16 residues. J lost 0 bases, V lost 9 bases, and 13 bases had no gene match. CDR3 loop: CALSMGDRWYTDKLIF. In DNA form, the CDR3 reads TGTGCTCTCTCGATGGGGGACCGATGGTACACCGATAAACTCATCTTT.